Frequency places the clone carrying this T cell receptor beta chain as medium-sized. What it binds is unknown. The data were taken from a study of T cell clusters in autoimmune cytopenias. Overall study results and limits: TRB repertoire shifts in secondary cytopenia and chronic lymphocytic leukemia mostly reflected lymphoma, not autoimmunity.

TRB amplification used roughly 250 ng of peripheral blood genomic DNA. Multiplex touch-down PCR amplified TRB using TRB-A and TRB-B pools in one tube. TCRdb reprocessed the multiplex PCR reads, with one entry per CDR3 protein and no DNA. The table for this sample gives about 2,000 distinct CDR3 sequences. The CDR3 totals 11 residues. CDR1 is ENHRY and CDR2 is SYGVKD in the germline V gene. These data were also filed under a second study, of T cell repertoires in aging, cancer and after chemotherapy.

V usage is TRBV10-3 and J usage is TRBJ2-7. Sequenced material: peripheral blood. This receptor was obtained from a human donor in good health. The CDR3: CASSSGYEQYF.